The next 20 T cell receptor beta chains were all read from a single sample in a study of cytomegalovirus exposure and HLA in healthy donors. Researchers ran the PCR with 60 Vbeta and 13 Jbeta primers. Libraries were prepared by immunoSEQ multiplex PCR; TCRdb keeps only in-frame clonotypes and omits some of them. The data hold some 60,000 clones, with 70% to 75% observed a single time. The sequenced material came from PBMCs. The receptors were gathered from a young woman in good health and CMV-seronegative.

The chain links TRBV27 to TRBJ2-3, with a possible D match to TRBD2 (6 bases). Germline V gives CDR1 MNHEY, CDR2 SMNVEV (reference sequence). The CDR3 totals 11 residues. Trimming took 5 bases from V and 11 from J, leaving 11 bases between them. CDR3 DNA sequence: TGTGCCAGCAGTCCGGGGACTGTGCAGTATTTT. It codes for CASSPGTVQYF.

The V and J genes are TRBV7-6 and TRBJ2-2; 9 bases match TRBD2. The germline V gene encodes CDR1 SGHVS and CDR2 FNYEAQ. CDR3 size: 18 residues. Germline trimming cut 6 bases from V and 1 base from J; bases unmatched to any gene: 12. CDR3 bases: TGTGCCAGCAGTCGGACCCCACTACTAGCGGGGAACACCGGGGAGCTGTTTTTT. It yields the protein CASSRTPLLAGNTGELFF.

This clone was counted once. The V call is TRBV4-1, the J call TRBJ1-2; D not resolved. This CDR3 spans 13 amino acids. With 1 base removed from V and 4 bases from J, the gap between germline ends came to 7 bases. The germline V gene has CDR1 MGHRA and CDR2 YSYEKL. The CDR3 nucleotides are TGCGCCAGCAGCCAAGCTAGTCTCTATGGCTACACCTTC. This gives the protein CASSQASLYGYTF.

CDR3 sequence reads: CASSKREITEAFF. The CDR3 DNA is TGTGCCAGCAGCAAAAGAGAGATCACTGAAGCTTTCTTT. The V gene is TRBV7-8, the J gene TRBJ1-1; D not resolved. Germline CDR1 is SGHVS and CDR2 is FQNEAQ. Trimming stripped 5 bases from V and 4 bases from J, with 11 bases between. The CDR3 extends over 13 amino acids.

This clone was seen a few times. The chain has TRBV5-4 and TRBJ2-3; possible D gene TRBD1, 6 bases. Germline assignment: CDR1 SGHNT and CDR2 YYREEE (reference sequence). The CDR3 is 15 residues long. Trimming removed 0 bases at V and 6 bases at J, with 14 bases between. The CDR3 reads CASSLGGGKVDTQYF. The CDR3 nucleotides are TGTGCCAGCAGCTTGGGAGGGGGAAAGGTGGATACGCAGTATTTT.

The chain is built from TRBV9 and TRBJ2-3; 11 bases are a match to TRBD2. Unmatched junction bases numbered 13, after V lost 4 bases and J lost 3 bases. This CDR3 has 18 amino acids. Germline V gives CDR1 SGDLS, CDR2 YYNGEE. CDR3 DNA sequence: TGTGCCAGCAGCCCCCGGACTAGCGGGCTGAGGGGTACAGATACGCAGTATTTT. Translated: CASSPRTSGLRGTDTQYF.

This clone has just a few counts. CDR3 sequence: CASTLIAGGLYEQYF. The DNA of the CDR3 is TGTGCCAGCACCCTCATAGCGGGAGGACTCTACGAGCAGTACTTC. The chain is built from TRBV11-2 and TRBJ2-7, with TRBD2 matching 10 bases. The V and J ends lost 7 bases and 3 bases, in that order; junction bases with no gene match: 9. The CDR3 loop spans 15 amino acids. Germline V gene data show CDR1 as SGHAT and CDR2 as FQNNGV.

This chain joins TRBV7-9 and TRBJ2-2; 7 bases align to TRBD1. From germline, CDR1 is SEHNR and CDR2 FQNEAQ (reference sequence). Trimming removed 5 bases from V and 6 bases from J; junction bases left unmatched: 6. The length of the CDR3 is 14 residues. For the CDR3, the DNA is TGTGCCAGCAGCCTAAGACAGGGCTCCGGGGAGCTGTTTTTT. Amino acids: CASSLRQGSGELFF. Together with reference TRBV7-9 and TRBJ2-2, the CDR3 gives the full variable domain: DTGVSQNPRHKITKRGQNVTFRCDPISEHNRLYWYRQTLGQGPEFLTYFQNEAQLEKSRLLSDRFSAERPKGSFSTLEIQRTEQGDSAMYLCASSLRQGSGELFFGEGSRLTVL.

This sequence joins TRBV28 and TRBJ1-1, with a weak D call TRBD1 (5 bases). Germline lookup yields CDR1 MDHEN and CDR2 SYDVKM. CDR3 size: 16 residues. Deletions cut 1 base from V and 4 bases from J, with 16 bases between. This chain's CDR3 is CASSLSSGRARTEAFF. DNA for the CDR3: TGTGCCAGCAGTTTATCGTCGGGCAGGGCTCGCACTGAAGCTTTCTTT.

This chain joins TRBV13 and TRBJ1-6; D is undetermined. The CDR3 loop spans 17 amino acids. Germline V CDR1 and CDR2: PRHDT, FYEKMQ (reference sequence). Deletions cut 5 bases from V and 3 bases from J, with 17 bases between. CDR3 coding DNA: TGTGCCAGCAGCCCGGCGGGGTGGGCAGGCTATAATTCACCCCTCCACTTT. Translated: CASSPAGWAGYNSPLHF.

The rearrangement uses TRBV5-1 and TRBJ2-1; 9 positions agree with TRBD2. Germline trimming cut 0 bases from V and 7 bases from J; bases unmatched to any gene: 8. Germline CDR1 is SGHRS and CDR2 is YFSETQ. The CDR3 consists of 16 residues. CDR3 amino acids: CASSLAILAGVNEQFF. The CDR3 nucleotides read TGCGCCAGCAGCTTGGCGATACTAGCGGGCGTAAATGAGCAGTTCTTC.

The gene calls are TRBV15 and TRBJ2-1; 11 nucleotides line up with TRBD1. The V and J ends lost 0 bases and 7 bases, in that order; junction bases with no gene match: 8. CDR3 length equals 17 residues. The germline V gene has CDR1 LNHNV and CDR2 YYDKDF (reference sequence). The CDR3 protein is CATSRDPRTGGLNEQFF. The CDR3 nucleotides read TGTGCCACCAGCAGAGATCCCAGGACAGGGGGCTTAAATGAGCAGTTCTTC.

The V call is TRBV7-9, the J call TRBJ2-2, with 8 bases lining up with TRBD2. V trimming: 5 bases; J trimming: 7 bases; junction bases outside the gene matches: 12. The V gene's germline CDR1 is SEHNR and CDR2 FQNEAQ (reference sequence). This CDR3 contains 16 residues. The CDR3 sequence is CASSPGDSGIGGELFF. CDR3 in DNA: TGTGCCAGCAGCCCGGGGGATAGCGGGATCGGCGGGGAGCTGTTTTTT. The complete variable domain, with remaining parts taken from reference TRBV7-9 and TRBJ2-2, reads DTGVSQNPRHKITKRGQNVTFRCDPISEHNRLYWYRQTLGQGPEFLTYFQNEAQLEKSRLLSDRFSAERPKGSFSTLEIQRTEQGDSAMYLCASSPGDSGIGGELFFGEGSRLTVL.

The genes are TRBV14 and TRBJ2-1, with 10 nucleotides matching TRBD2. V lost 5 bases, J lost 4 bases, and 17 bases stayed unmatched. The CDR3 extends over 19 amino acids. The germline V gene encodes CDR1 SGHDN and CDR2 FVKESK. The CDR3 region has the DNA TGTGCCAGCAGCTATTACAGTCCGGCTAGCGGGAGTCTGTACAATGAGCAGTTCTTC. Residues: CASSYYSPASGSLYNEQFF.

The rearrangement links TRBV6-5 to TRBJ1-3, with D unresolved. V dropped 5 bases and J dropped 1 base, with 12 bases sitting between them. The CDR3 covers 15 residues. Germline lookup yields CDR1 MNHEY and CDR2 SVGAGI. The CDR3 protein is CASSPLANSGNTIYF. The CDR3 nucleotides are TGTGCCAGCAGTCCCCTGGCAAATTCTGGAAACACCATATATTTT.

V and J are TRBV5-6 and TRBJ1-2, with 7 bases lining up with TRBD1. Germline trimming cut 4 bases from V and 0 bases from J; bases unmatched to any gene: 9. CDR1 SGHDT and CDR2 YYEEEE come from the germline V gene. This CDR3 has 16 amino acids. CDR3 sequence (DNA): TGTGCCAGCAGCCCAATTTCGACAGGGTCTAACTATGGCTACACCTTC. Translated: CASSPISTGSNYGYTF.

The chain joins TRBV5-1 to TRBJ2-1; 10 nucleotides match TRBD1. The CDR3 spans 14 residues. Germline V gives CDR1 SGHRS, CDR2 YFSETQ. V gave up 4 bases and J gave up 7 bases; unmatched junction bases: 5. CDR3 in amino acids: CASSGDRGGNEQFF. Here the CDR3 DNA reads TGCGCCAGCAGCGGGGACAGGGGAGGGAATGAGCAGTTCTTC.

This clone has just one count. The chain joins TRBV7-9 to TRBJ1-1; a weak D match, TRBD1 (5 bases). The CDR3 loop spans 16 amino acids. Trimming shortened V by 5 bases and J by 0 bases, and 16 bases separated the two germline ends. Per the germline V gene, CDR1 is SEHNR and CDR2 is FQNEAQ (reference sequence). The CDR3 DNA sequence: TGTGCCAGCAGCCCCAGAGGAGACAGCCTGAACACTGAAGCTTTCTTT. Translated, it gives CASSPRGDSLNTEAFF.

This clone was seen only once. This chain uses TRBV5-8 with TRBJ2-1; 9 bases are shared with TRBD2. The CDR3 extends over 17 amino acids. Unmatched junction bases numbered 13, after V lost 1 base and J lost 8 bases. CDR1 and CDR2 from the germline V gene are SGHTS and YDEGEE. CDR3 sequence (DNA): TGTGCCAGCAGCTTGTACGCGGGAGGGCCGGGAGGGGATGAGCAGTTCTTC. Protein product: CASSLYAGGPGGDEQFF.

This sequence joins TRBV7-8 and TRBJ1-2, with D maybe TRBD1 (5 bases). The CDR3 is 15 residues long. V gave up 5 bases and J gave up 4 bases, with 17 bases separating them. In germline, CDR1 is SGHVS, CDR2 FQNEAQ. This CDR3 is CASSRDSFGAYGYTF. CDR3 bases: TGTGCCAGCAGCAGGGATAGCTTTGGGGCCTATGGCTACACCTTC. Full variable domain (outside the CDR3, taken from reference TRBV7-8 and TRBJ1-2): GAGVSQSPRYKVAKRGQDVALRCDPISGHVSLFWYQQALGQGPEFLTYFQNEAQLDKSGLPSDRFFAERPEGSVSTLKIQRTQQEDSAVYLCASSRDSFGAYGYTFGSGTRLTVV.